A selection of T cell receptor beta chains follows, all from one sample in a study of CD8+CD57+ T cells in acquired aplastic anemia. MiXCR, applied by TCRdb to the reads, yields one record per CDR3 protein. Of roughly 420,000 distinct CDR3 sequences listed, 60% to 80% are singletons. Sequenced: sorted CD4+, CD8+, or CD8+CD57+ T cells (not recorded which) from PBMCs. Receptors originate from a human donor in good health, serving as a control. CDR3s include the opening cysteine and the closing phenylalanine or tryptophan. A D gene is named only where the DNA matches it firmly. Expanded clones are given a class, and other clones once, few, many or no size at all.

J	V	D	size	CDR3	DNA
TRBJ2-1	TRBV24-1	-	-	CATSGPDRRLGGEQFF	TGTGCCACCTCTGGCCCCGACAGACGACTTGGGGGTGAGCAGTTCTTC
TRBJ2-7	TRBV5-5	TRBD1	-	CASSRPGQGYYEQYF	TGTGCCAGCAGCCGTCCGGGACAGGGATACTACGAGCAGTACTTC
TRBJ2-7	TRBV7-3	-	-	CASSSRTGTAYEQYF	TGTGCCAGCAGCTCCAGGACCGGAACCGCCTACGAGCAGTACTTC
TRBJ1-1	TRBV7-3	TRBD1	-	CASSEDRDIEAFF	TGTGCCAGCAGTGAAGACAGGGACATTGAAGCTTTCTTT
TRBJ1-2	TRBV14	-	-	CASSQWGRVVGNYGYTF	TGTGCCAGCAGCCAATGGGGGCGGGTGGTGGGCAACTATGGCTACACCTTC
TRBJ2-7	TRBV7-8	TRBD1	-	CASSLGPRGTEYYF	TGTGCCAGCAGCTTGGGGCCCAGGGGGACCGAGTACTACTTC
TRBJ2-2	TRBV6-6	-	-	CAAGRRTGELFF	TGTGCCGCCGGGCGCCGCACCGGGGAGCTGTTTTTT
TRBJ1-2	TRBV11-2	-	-	CASSSGRTRQITNYGYTF	TGTGCCAGCAGCTCAGGTAGGACTCGACAGATAACGAACTATGGCTACACCTTC
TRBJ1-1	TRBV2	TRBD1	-	CASSDPGQGFDTEAFF	TGTGCCAGCAGTGATCCGGGACAGGGGTTTGACACTGAAGCTTTCTTT
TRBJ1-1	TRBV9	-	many	CASSVGPDANTEAFF	TGTGCCAGCAGCGTAGGGCCTGACGCGAACACTGAAGCTTTCTTT
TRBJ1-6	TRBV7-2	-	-	CASSLGGQAVYSPLHF	TGTGCCAGCAGCTTAGGGGGTCAAGCAGTCTATTCACCACTCCACTTT
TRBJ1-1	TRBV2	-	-	CASIRAAEAFF	TGTGCCAGCATCAGGGCCGCTGAAGCTTTCTTT
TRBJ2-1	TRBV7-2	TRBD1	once	CASSLQGADEQSF	TGTGCCAGCAGCCTACAGGGGGCCGATGAGCAGTCCTTC
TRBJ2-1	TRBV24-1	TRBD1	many	CATSDPGTGYDNEQFF	TGTGCCACCAGTGATCCCGGGACAGGATATGACAATGAGCAGTTCTTC
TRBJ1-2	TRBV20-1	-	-	CSAARRHNYTF	TGCAGCGCAGCACGGCGCCACAACTACACCTTC
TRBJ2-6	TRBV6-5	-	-	CASSLSEPTGANVLTF	TGTGCCAGCAGTTTATCCGAACCGACGGGGGCCAACGTCCTGACTTTC
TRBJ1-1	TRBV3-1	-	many	CASSRSPTFREAFF	TGTGCCAGCAGCCGATCTCCCACTTTCAGGGAAGCTTTCTTT
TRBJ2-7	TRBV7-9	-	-	CASSLSTFNEQYF	TGTGCCAGCAGCCTTTCAACGTTTAACGAGCAGTACTTC
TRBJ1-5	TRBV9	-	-	CASSVVGLVQHF	TGTGCCAGCAGTGTAGTCGGACTGGTCCAGCATTTT
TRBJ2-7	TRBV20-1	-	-	CSAREDSGEKQYF	TGCAGTGCTAGAGAAGACAGTGGCGAGAAGCAGTACTTC
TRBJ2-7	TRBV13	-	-	CASSTRQVADEQYF	TGTGCCAGCAGCACCCGGCAGGTGGCGGACGAGCAGTACTTC
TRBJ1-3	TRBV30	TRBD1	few	CAWSRTGNSGNTIYF	TGTGCCTGGAGTCGGACAGGCAATTCTGGAAACACCATATATTTT
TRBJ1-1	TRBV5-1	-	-	CASSLVADRQTEAFF	TGCGCCAGCAGCTTGGTGGCAGATAGGCAGACTGAAGCTTTCTTT
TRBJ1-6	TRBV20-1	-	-	CSARDTGRGVHF	TGCAGTGCTAGAGATACAGGGAGAGGCGTCCACTTT
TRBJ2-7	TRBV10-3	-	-	CAIKRTDSYEQYF	TGTGCCATCAAACGGACGGACTCCTACGAGCAGTACTTC
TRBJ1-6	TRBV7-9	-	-	CASSITGMNTEAFHF	TGTGCCAGCAGCATAACGGGGATGAACACTGAAGCTTTCCACTTT
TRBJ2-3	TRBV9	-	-	CASSGRRSPDTQYF	TGTGCCAGCAGTGGTAGGAGGAGCCCAGATACGCAGTATTTT
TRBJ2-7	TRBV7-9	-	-	CASSPVRCHNSDEQYF	TGTGCCAGCAGCCCTGTGAGGTGCCATAACTCTGACGAGCAGTACTTC
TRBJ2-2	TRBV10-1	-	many	CASRVAENTGELFF	TGCGCCAGCAGGGTAGCGGAGAACACCGGGGAGCTGTTTTTT
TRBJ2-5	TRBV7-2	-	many	CASSFNSIGLRETQYF	TGTGCCAGCAGCTTCAACTCAATCGGACTGAGAGAGACCCAGTACTTC
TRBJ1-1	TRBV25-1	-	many	CASSEYGGVGNTEAFF	TGTGCCAGCAGTGAATACGGCGGGGTCGGGAACACTGAAGCTTTCTTT